What follows are 7 T cell receptor beta chains derived from one specimen sequenced in a study of monozygotic twins with inflammatory bowel disease. TCRdb reprocessed the 5' RACE reads and reports one entry per CDR3 protein, with no DNA. The listing contains about 210,000 distinct CDR3 sequences. The sample taken for sequencing was blood. These receptors all come from a human donor with ulcerative colitis or Crohn's disease, or a healthy co-twin of an affected twin (not recorded which).

V gene TRBV7-2 combines with J gene TRBJ2-3. The CDR3 loop spans 13 amino acids. From germline, CDR1 is SGHTA and CDR2 FQGNSA. CDR3: CASSLDVSDTQYF.

V usage is TRBV3-1 and J usage is TRBJ1-1; absent DNA, TCRdb's TRBD1 call cannot be checked. Germline V lookup: CDR1 LGHDT, CDR2 YNNKEL (reference sequence). This CDR3 contains 14 residues. The CDR3 is CASSHWGQGAEAFF.

The chain is built from TRBV5-1 and TRBJ2-7; as DNA is missing, the TRBD2 call by TCRdb cannot be tested. CDR1 is SGHRS, CDR2 YFSETQ, per germline. This CDR3 spans 18 amino acids. CDR3: CASSLDSGGSIDIYEQYF.

CDR3 sequence: CSVLRVSEQYF. V is TRBV29-1 and J is TRBJ2-7. The germline CDR1 and CDR2 sequences are SQVTM and ANQGSEA. CDR3 length equals 11 residues.

This rearrangement joins TRBV18 to TRBJ1-3. CDR1 KGHSH and CDR2 LQKENI come from the germline V gene. The CDR3 spans 16 residues. The CDR3 region is CASSPDGSRSGNTIYF.

The V gene is TRBV14, the J gene TRBJ2-7; lacking DNA, the TRBD1 call made by TCRdb goes unchecked. CDR1 SGHDN and CDR2 FVKESK come from the germline V gene. The CDR3 spans 14 residues. CDR3 sequence: CASSQLTGPYEQYF.

This sequence joins TRBV6-1 and TRBJ1-3. This CDR3 is 11 amino acids long. The germline CDR1 and CDR2 sequences are MNHNS and SASEGT. The CDR3 region is CASSDVDTIYF.